One sample yielded the 21 T cell receptor beta chains listed below, sequenced in a study of identical twins. MiXCR was run by TCRdb on the 5' RACE reads, yielding one entry per CDR3 protein. The table includes 420,000 or so distinct CDR3 sequences, under 20% detected once. Input material: naive T cells sorted from blood. These TCRs come from a man in his fifties in good health.

V and J are TRBV5-1 and TRBJ1-6; perhaps TRBD1 as D (6 bases). This CDR3 region has 18 residues. Germline V lookup: CDR1 SGHRS, CDR2 YFSETQ. The V end was cut by 1 base, the J end by 6 bases, with 20 bases between. CDR3 sequence (DNA): TGCGCCAGCAGCTTGCGGAGAGATGGGGGCCGCGGTAATTCACCCCTCCACTTT. Protein product: CASSLRRDGGRGNSPLHF.

This clonotype was detected ten times or more. This rearrangement joins TRBV29-1 to TRBJ1-1; the D gene is possibly TRBD1 (5 bases). The V and J ends lost 0 bases and 6 bases respectively, with 14 bases between them. The CDR3 totals 14 residues. Germline loops: CDR1 SQVTM, CDR2 ANQGSEA. Written as DNA, the CDR3 is TGCAGCGTTGAAGATCTAATAGGACAAGCTGAAGCTTTCTTT. This translates into CSVEDLIGQAEAFF.

In this sample, this clonotype turned up a few times. The chain employs TRBV3-1 and TRBJ2-1, with D unclear. The CDR3 has 16 amino acids. Trimming took off 1 base at V and 0 bases at J, with 10 bases between the two ends. CDR1 LGHDT and CDR2 YNNKEL come from the germline V gene (reference sequence). The CDR3 DNA follows: TGTGCCAGCAGCCAAGGTGCCCCTAGCTCCTACAATGAGCAGTTCTTC. This sequence encodes CASSQGAPSSYNEQFF.

This clonotype was observed at least ten times. This chain links TRBV6-1 with TRBJ2-7, with TRBD2 as a possible D gene (6 bases). The CDR3 is made up of 13 amino acids. Germline-derived CDR1 and CDR2 are MNHNS and SASEGT. The V and J ends lost 6 bases and 4 bases respectively, with 13 bases between them. The CDR3 DNA reads as TGTGCCAGCAGGGGACTCTTTGGGTACGAGCAGTACTTC. Translation: CASRGLFGYEQYF.

This clonotype turned up a few times. Here the CDR3 reads CASSVTDTRGTQYF. CDR3 coding DNA: TGTGCCAGCAGCGTCACAGACACCCGAGGGACCCAGTACTTC. The chain employs TRBV9 and TRBJ2-5; no firm D call. This CDR3 region has 14 residues. Trimming stripped 2 bases from V and 7 bases from J, with 15 bases between. Germline V gene data show CDR1 as SGDLS and CDR2 as YYNGEE. The full variable domain, completed using reference TRBV9 and TRBJ2-5, is DSGVTQTPKHLITATGQRVTLRCSPRSGDLSVYWYQQSLDQGLQFLIQYYNGEERAKGNILERFSAQQFPDLHSELNLSSLELGDSALYFCASSVTDTRGTQYFGPGTRLLVL.

This clonotype appeared a few times. The chain uses TRBV7-9 and TRBJ2-6; 7 bases line up with TRBD2. This CDR3 has 17 residues. Germline V gene data show CDR1 as SEHNR and CDR2 as FQNEAQ (reference sequence). The junction had 5 bases not matched to a gene; V was cut back by 1 base and J by 2 bases. The CDR3 protein is CASSLVAGATGANVLTF. In nucleotides, the CDR3 is TGTGCCAGCAGCTTAGTGGCGGGAGCCACTGGGGCCAACGTCCTGACTTTC.

This sequence joins TRBV20-1 and TRBJ1-3, with D possibly TRBD1 on 5 matching bases. CDR1 and CDR2 (germline): DFQATT, SNEGSKA (reference sequence). V was cut by 5 bases and J by 0 bases, with 14 bases left in between. The CDR3 consists of 15 residues. This chain's CDR3 is CSAGRAGHSGNTIYF. In nucleotides, the CDR3 is TGCAGTGCTGGCAGGGCCGGACACTCTGGAAACACCATATATTTT.

This chain joins TRBV30 and TRBJ1-2; 8 nucleotides match TRBD1. Germline CDR1 and CDR2: GTSNPN and SVGIG (reference sequence). The trim removed 8 bases at V and 4 bases at J, leaving 12 bases unmatched. The CDR3 contains 14 residues. CDR3 coding DNA: TGTGCCGGCGGACAGGGACAGTATATCTATGGCTACACCTTC. Translating gives CAGGQGQYIYGYTF.

This clonotype was observed many times. The chain's CDR3 is CSATGTSKETQYF. The CDR3 DNA reads TGCAGTGCTACCGGGACTTCCAAAGAGACCCAGTACTTC. This chain links TRBV20-1 with TRBJ2-5; maybe TRBD2 (6 bases). Germline CDR1 reads DFQATT; CDR2 reads SNEGSKA (reference sequence). V was cut by 4 bases and J by 3 bases, with 12 bases left in between. The CDR3 sequence is 13 residues long.

This clonotype was found once. The chain joins TRBV18 to TRBJ2-7; D possibly corresponds to TRBD1 (5 bases). Deletions cut 3 bases from V and 0 bases from J, with 15 bases between. This CDR3 comprises 16 residues. The germline gives CDR1 KGHSH, CDR2 LQKENI. CDR3 bases: TGTGCCAGCTCACCGGCTGGGGCCTCCTTCTCCTACGAGCAGTACTTC. It is translated as CASSPAGASFSYEQYF.

Many counts were recorded for this clonotype. The chain employs TRBV20-1 and TRBJ2-7, with 7 bases lining up with TRBD2. The CDR3 loop spans 16 amino acids. With 3 bases clipped from V and 1 base from J, the junction kept 12 bases outside the gene matches. The germline CDR1 and CDR2 sequences are DFQATT and SNEGSKA (reference sequence). CDR3 in DNA: TGCAGTGCTAGGCCCCCGGGACTACCTTTATCCTACGAGCAGTACTTC. Its translation is CSARPPGLPLSYEQYF.

As concerns this clonotype: Sequence at one end of the junction differs from germline and may be a read error. V and J are TRBV6-1 and TRBJ2-7; D uncertain. Germline-derived CDR1 and CDR2 are MNHNS and SASEGT. The CDR3 contains 16 residues. The CDR3 spells CASRPPLSAFSDEQYF. In DNA form, the CDR3 reads TGTGCCAGCAGGCCCCCCTTGTCGGCTTTCTCCGACGAGCAGTACTTC.

This clonotype was counted many times. The chain recombines TRBV27 with TRBJ1-6; TRBD1 matches at 10 bases. V lost 7 bases, J lost 9 bases, and 6 bases stayed unmatched. The length of the CDR3 is 14 residues. The germline gives CDR1 MNHEY, CDR2 SMNVEV (reference sequence). In nucleotides, the CDR3 is TGTGCCAGCAACGACAGGGGGCACGGTTCACCCCTCCACTTT. Translation gives CASNDRGHGSPLHF.

This chain uses TRBV5-1 with TRBJ1-1; no clear D. The CDR3 is made up of 13 amino acids. V was cut by 4 bases and J by 3 bases, with 10 bases left in between. Looked up from germline, CDR1 is SGHRS and CDR2 is YFSETQ. The CDR3 nucleotides read TGCGCCAGCAGCCAGGCCCTTGACACTGAAGCTTTCTTT. Translated, it gives CASSQALDTEAFF.

Notes on this clonotype: One end of the junction does not line up with germline, which may come from a read error. The chain is built from TRBV19 and TRBJ1-1; D gene unclear. The germline V gene encodes CDR1 LNHDA and CDR2 SQIVND (reference sequence). The length of the CDR3 is 14 residues. The CDR3 loop is CSSTIQGPVTEAFF. The CDR3 bases are TGTTCCAGTACCATACAAGGGCCTGTGACTGAAGCTTTCTTT.

This clonotype came up many times. V is TRBV12-3 or TRBV12-4 and J is TRBJ1-6; TRBD1 is a possible D gene (5 bases). This CDR3 contains 15 residues. V was pared by 5 bases and J by 9 bases, with 17 bases between. The CDR3 DNA reads TGTGCCAGCAGTCAATCCCGGGACGCTGGTTCACCCCTCCACTTT. This gives the protein CASSQSRDAGSPLHF.

In this sample, this clonotype turned up many times. This chain joins TRBV24-1 and TRBJ2-1; TRBD1 matches at 8 bases. The CDR3 runs 15 residues. The junction had 6 bases not matched to a gene; V was cut back by 4 bases and J by 5 bases. Germline loops: CDR1 KGHDR, CDR2 SFDVKD. The CDR3 sequence is CATSDPGTGDNEQFF. The CDR3 DNA is TGTGCCACCAGTGACCCCGGGACAGGCGACAATGAGCAGTTCTTC.

This chain joins TRBV10-3 and TRBJ2-1; TRBD2 might be the D (6 bases). Trimming shortened V by 5 bases and J by 16 bases, and 9 bases separated the two germline ends. The germline V gene encodes CDR1 ENHRY and CDR2 SYGVKD. This CDR3 contains 9 residues. In DNA form, the CDR3 reads TGTGCCATCAGTAGGGGACTTTTCTTC. Its translation: CAISRGLFF.

This chain uses TRBV12-3 or TRBV12-4 with TRBJ2-7; TRBD1 is a possible D gene (6 bases). CDR3 size: 14 residues. The V gene lost 3 bases and the J gene lost 7 bases, with 16 bases spanning the gap. The CDR3 region is CASSFVLGAVEQYF. In nucleotides, the CDR3 is TGTGCCAGCAGTTTCGTTTTGGGGGCGGTTGAGCAGTACTTC.

This clonotype was counted ten times or more. V gene TRBV12-3 or TRBV12-4 combines with J gene TRBJ1-6; D possibly corresponds to TRBD1 (6 bases). The CDR3 loop spans 15 amino acids. Deletions cut 3 bases from V and 6 bases from J, with 12 bases between. CDR3 in DNA: TGTGCCAGCAGTTTCAAAGGGACAACTAATTCACCCCTCCACTTT. As protein: CASSFKGTTNSPLHF.

The rearrangement links TRBV14 to TRBJ2-5, with D hard to call. CDR3 size: 15 residues. Trimming stripped 0 bases from V and 5 bases from J, with 13 bases between. The germline V gene has CDR1 SGHDN and CDR2 FVKESK. CDR3 nucleotides: TGTGCCAGCAGCCAAGATCGGGCCCGCAGGGAGACCCAGTACTTC. Its translation: CASSQDRARRETQYF.